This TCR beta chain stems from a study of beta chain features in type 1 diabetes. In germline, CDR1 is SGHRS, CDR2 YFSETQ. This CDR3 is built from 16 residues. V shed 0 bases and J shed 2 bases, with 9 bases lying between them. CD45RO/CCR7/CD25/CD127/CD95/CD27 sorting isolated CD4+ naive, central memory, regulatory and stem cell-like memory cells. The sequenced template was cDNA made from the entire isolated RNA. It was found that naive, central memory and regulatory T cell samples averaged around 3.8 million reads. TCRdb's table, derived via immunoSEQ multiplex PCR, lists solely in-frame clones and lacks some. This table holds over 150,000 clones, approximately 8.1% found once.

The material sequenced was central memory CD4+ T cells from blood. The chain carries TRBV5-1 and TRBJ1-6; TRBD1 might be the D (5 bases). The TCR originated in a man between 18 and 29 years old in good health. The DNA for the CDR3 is TGCGCCAGCAGCTTGGTAGGGGCAACCTATAATTCACCCCTCCACTTT. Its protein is CASSLVGATYNSPLHF.